This T cell receptor beta chain was documented in a study of blood T cell repertoires in COVID-19 (dated by TCRdb to the early 2020s). Looking at the study overall: Collaborator samples came from the United States, Italy and Spain and covered acute and convalescent phases of COVID-19. HLA class I and class II types, where available, came from metadata supplied by the sample provider rather than from assay-based typing. The samples were drawn from two sources: the first 160 participants of the ongoing ImmuneRACE study, and 1,000 to 1,500 subjects contributed by 6 global collaborators. The sample metadata nearly always contained a de-identified subject ID, COVID-19 status, age in years and sex. A freely available public database, intended as a resource for researchers studying the immune response to SARS-CoV-2, is where the repertoires were released. The material from the prospective study consisted of cDNA or gDNA derived from T cells, B-cell-depleted T cells, or PBMCs. The dataset comprised deeply sampled blood TCRbeta repertoires from subjects exposed to, actively infected with, or recovered from COVID-19.

Study-wide findings and limitations: Clinical and demographic metadata were provided uncurated, with the amount varying by source and participant.

The immunoSEQ Assay, a bias-controlled multiplex PCR, was used to amplify TCRbeta CDR3 regions from genomic DNA. The study's processing was this. Within the assay, amplification of reference gene primers was used to estimate how many nucleated cells each sample contained. Sequence reads were collapsed and filtered to measure the absolute abundance of every unique TCRbeta CDR3 rearrangement. For each sample, productive Simpson clonality was calculated by taking the square root of Simpson's diversity index across productive rearrangements. Sourced from immuneACCESS, this table was stored by TCRdb with only in-frame sequences that have V and J called. A share of the clones is absent; for the studies checked, an unresolved V gene accounts for under half, and the remainder has no known explanation. The DNA was the basis for D and trimming; V, J and clone size are from that table. This sample holds about 190,000 clones; nearly 85% were observed only once. The ten biggest clones cover about 4.9% of the sample.

The collaborating institutions used their own protocols to collect whole blood in K2EDTA tubes. For TCRbeta analysis, collaborators shipped samples as frozen whole blood, isolated PBMCs, or DNA extracted from either of those sample types. For CDR1 and CDR2, the germline V gene (reference sequence) lists LNHNV and YYDKDF. Including the terminal cysteine and phenylalanine, the CDR3 comprises 16 residues. The DNA shown is the 48-base CDR3, in frame from base 1. V is shortened by 1 base, J by 2 bases, and the region joining them spans 14 bases. Remarks on this clone: Its antigen target is currently unknown. Base qualities were left out, and no much larger clone turns up one base away.

The sequencing sample was made of peripheral blood. The sequence is built from TRBV15 and TRBJ1-2; the best D guess is TRBD1, with 6 bases matching. This TCR came from a woman in her twenties or thirties with acute or convalescent COVID-19. In nucleotides, the sequence is TGTGCCACCAGCAGAGTAGTCGGAACAGGGAACTATGGCTACACCTTC. Its amino acids are CATSRVVGTGNYGYTF.